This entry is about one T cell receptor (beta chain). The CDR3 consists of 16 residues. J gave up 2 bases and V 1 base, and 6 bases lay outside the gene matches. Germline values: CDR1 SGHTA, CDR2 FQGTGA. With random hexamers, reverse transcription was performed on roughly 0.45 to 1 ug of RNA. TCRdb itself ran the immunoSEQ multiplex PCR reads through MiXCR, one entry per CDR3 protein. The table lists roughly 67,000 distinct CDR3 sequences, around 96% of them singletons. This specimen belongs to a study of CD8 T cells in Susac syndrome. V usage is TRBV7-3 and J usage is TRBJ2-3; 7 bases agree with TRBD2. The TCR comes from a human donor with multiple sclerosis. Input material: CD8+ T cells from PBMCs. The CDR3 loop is CASSLNSGETTDTQYF. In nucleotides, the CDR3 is TGTGCCAGCAGCTTAAACAGCGGGGAGACCACAGATACGCAGTATTTT.